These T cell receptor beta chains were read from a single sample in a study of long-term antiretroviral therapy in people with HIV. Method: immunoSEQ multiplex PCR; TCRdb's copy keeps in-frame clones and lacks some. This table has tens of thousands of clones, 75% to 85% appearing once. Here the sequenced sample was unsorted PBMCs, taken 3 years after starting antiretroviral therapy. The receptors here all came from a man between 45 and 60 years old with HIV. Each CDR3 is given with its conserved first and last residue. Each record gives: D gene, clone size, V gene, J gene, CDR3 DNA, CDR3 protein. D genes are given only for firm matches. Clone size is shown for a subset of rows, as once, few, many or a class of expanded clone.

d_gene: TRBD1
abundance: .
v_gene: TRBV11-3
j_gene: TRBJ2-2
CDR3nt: TGTGCCAGCAGTTCCGGGATCCAGGGGGACACCGGGGAGCTGTTTTTT
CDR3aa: CASSSGIQGDTGELFF

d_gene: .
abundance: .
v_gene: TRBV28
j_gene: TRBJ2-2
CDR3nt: TGTGCCAGCAAATCTTCAGATTATTACACCGGGGAGCTGTTTTTT
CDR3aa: CASKSSDYYTGELFF

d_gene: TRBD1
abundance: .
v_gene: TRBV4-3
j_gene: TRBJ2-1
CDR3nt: TGCGCCAGCAGCCAAGATCTAGGGCAGGGGGCGCTGAGTGAGCAGTTCTTC
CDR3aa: CASSQDLGQGALSEQFF

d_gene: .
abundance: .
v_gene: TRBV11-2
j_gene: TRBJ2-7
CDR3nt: TGTGCCAGCAGCTTACCCCCCCTAGGAGTCGTTTACGAGCAGTACTTC
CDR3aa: CASSLPPLGVVYEQYF

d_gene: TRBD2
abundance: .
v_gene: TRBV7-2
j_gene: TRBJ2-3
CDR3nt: TGTGCCAGCAGCTCTAAAGCGGGAGTGGCAGATACGCAGTATTTT
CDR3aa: CASSSKAGVADTQYF

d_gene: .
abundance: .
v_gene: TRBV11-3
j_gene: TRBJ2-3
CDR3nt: TGTGCCAGCAGCTTAGGCGCAGATACGCAGTATTTT
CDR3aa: CASSLGADTQYF

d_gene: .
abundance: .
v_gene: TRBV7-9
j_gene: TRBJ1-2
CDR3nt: TGTGCCAGCAGCCTCTGGGGAGAGAGTTACACCTTC
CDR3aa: CASSLWGESYTF

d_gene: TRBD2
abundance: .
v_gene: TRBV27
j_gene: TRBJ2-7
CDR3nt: TGTGCCAGCGGACCCAACGGGAGGCTCCGAGAGCAGTACTTC
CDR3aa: CASGPNGRLREQYF

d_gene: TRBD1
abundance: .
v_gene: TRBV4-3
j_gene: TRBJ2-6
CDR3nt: TGCGCCAGCAGCCAAGTTACAGGGGTGGGGGCCAACGTCCTGACTTTC
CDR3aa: CASSQVTGVGANVLTF

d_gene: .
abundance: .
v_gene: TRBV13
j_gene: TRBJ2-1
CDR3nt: TGTGCCAGCAGCTTAGTTTCGCAGGCGTACAATGAGCAGTTCTTC
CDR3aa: CASSLVSQAYNEQFF

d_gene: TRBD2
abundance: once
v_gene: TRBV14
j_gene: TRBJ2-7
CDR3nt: TGTGCCAGCAGCCTTGGGACTAGGTTCTACGAGCAGTACTTC
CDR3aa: CASSLGTRFYEQYF

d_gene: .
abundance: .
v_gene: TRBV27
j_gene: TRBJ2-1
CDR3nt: TGTGCCAGCAGTTTTGACTTCGCTCCATACAATGAGCAGTTCTTC
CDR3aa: CASSFDFAPYNEQFF

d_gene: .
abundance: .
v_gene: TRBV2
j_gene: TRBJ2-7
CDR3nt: TGTGCCAGCAGTGATGCAGGGATCCGCGAGCAGTACTTC
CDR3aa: CASSDAGIREQYF

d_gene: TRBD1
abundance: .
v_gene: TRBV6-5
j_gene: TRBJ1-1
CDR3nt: TGTGCCAGCAGTTCCAGGGACAGGGATCTGCGAGAAGCTTTCTTT
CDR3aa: CASSSRDRDLREAFF

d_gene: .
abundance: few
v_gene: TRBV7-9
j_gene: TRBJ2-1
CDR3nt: TGTGCCAGCAGCTTCGTCGGGAGAAAGCAGTTCTTC
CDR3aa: CASSFVGRKQFF

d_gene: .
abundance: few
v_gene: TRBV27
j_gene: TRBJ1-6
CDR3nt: TGTGCCAGCAGTCTGGGGTCCACCCAGAACTCACCCCTCCACTTT
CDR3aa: CASSLGSTQNSPLHF

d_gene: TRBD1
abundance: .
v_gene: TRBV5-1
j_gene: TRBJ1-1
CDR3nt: TGCGCCAGCAGCTCAACAGGGGGCGGGATGAACACTGAAGCTTTCTTT
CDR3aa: CASSSTGGGMNTEAFF

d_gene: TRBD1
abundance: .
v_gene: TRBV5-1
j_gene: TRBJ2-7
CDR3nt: TGCGCCAGCAGCTCTAGACAGGGGAACGTGTACGAGCAGTACTTC
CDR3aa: CASSSRQGNVYEQYF

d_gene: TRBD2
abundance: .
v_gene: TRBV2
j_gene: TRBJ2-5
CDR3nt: TGTGCCAGCAGCCAAAGACTAGCGGGGGAACCTTTCCAAGAGACCCAGTACTTC
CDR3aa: CASSQRLAGEPFQETQYF

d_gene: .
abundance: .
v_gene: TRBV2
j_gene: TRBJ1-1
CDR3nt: TGTGCCAGCAGGACCGATACGAACACTGAAGCTTTCTTT
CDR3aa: CASRTDTNTEAFF

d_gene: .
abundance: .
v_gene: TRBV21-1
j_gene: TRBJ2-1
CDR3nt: TGTGCCAGCAGCAAAGCCGTAGGCAATGAGCAGTTCTTC
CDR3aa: CASSKAVGNEQFF

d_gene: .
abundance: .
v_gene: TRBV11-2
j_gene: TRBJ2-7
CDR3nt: TGTGCCAGCAGCCCGACTAACTACGAGCAGTACTTC
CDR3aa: CASSPTNYEQYF

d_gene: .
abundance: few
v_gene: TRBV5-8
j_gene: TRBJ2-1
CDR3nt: TGTGCCAGCAGCTTGGGGGGAGACAATGAGCAGTTCTTC
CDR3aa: CASSLGGDNEQFF

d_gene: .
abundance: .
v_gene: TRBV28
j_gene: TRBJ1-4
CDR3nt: TGTGCCAGCAGGTCCGGGACATTATTAGAAAAACTGTTTTTT
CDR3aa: CASRSGTLLEKLFF

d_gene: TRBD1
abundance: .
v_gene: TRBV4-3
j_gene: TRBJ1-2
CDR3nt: TGCGCCAGCAGCCAAGGGTTACGGACAGGCGGCGGCTACACCTTC
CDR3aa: CASSQGLRTGGGYTF

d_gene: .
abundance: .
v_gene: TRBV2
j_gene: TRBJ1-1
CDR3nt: TGTGCCCGCCTAGAAGGAACTGAAGCTTTCTTT
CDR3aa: CARLEGTEAFF

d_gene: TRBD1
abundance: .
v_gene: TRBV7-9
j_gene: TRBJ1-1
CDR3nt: TGTGCCAGCAGCTTAGAGGGGGCAGGGGCGAGCACTGAAGCTTTCTTT
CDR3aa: CASSLEGAGASTEAFF

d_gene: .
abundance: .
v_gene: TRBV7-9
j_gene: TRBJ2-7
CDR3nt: TGTGCCAGCAGCTCCGCCAGCGAGCAGTACTTC
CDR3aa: CASSSASEQYF

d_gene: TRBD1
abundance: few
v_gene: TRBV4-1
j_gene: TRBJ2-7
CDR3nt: TGCGCCAGCAGCCAAGGACAGGGGGCGAACTACGAGCAGTACTTC
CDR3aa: CASSQGQGANYEQYF

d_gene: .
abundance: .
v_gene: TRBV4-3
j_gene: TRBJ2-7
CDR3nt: TGCGCCAGCAGCCCCCGCCCCGACTACGAGCAGTACTTC
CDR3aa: CASSPRPDYEQYF

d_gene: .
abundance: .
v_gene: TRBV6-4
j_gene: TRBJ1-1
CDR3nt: TGTGCCAGCAGTGAGGAACACGCTATGAACACTGAAGCTTTCTTT
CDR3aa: CASSEEHAMNTEAFF

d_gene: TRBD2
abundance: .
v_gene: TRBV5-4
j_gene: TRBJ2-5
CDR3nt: TGTGCCAGCAGCTTGGACGGGAGGGGAGAGACCCAGTACTTC
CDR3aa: CASSLDGRGETQYF

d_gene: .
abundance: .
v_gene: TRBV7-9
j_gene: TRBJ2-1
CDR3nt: TGTGCCAGCAGCTTAGGCTCTCGCTCCTACAATGAGCAGTTCTTC
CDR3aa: CASSLGSRSYNEQFF

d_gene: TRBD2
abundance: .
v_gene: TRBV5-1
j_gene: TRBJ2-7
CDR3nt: TGCGCCAGCAGCTTGGGGCTAGCGGGAGGGTCCTACGAGCAGTACTTC
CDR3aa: CASSLGLAGGSYEQYF

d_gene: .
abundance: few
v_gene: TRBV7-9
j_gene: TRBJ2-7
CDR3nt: TGTGCCAGCAGCTCCCGGGACTCTGTGCGTTACGAGCAGTACTTC
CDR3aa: CASSSRDSVRYEQYF

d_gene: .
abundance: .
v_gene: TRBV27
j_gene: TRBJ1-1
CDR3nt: TGTGCCAGCAGACCGAGGCGATTCACTGAAGCTTTCTTT
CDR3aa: CASRPRRFTEAFF

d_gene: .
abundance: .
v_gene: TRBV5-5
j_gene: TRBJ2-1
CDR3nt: TGTGCCAGCAGCCGGGGACTGCAGGCTTACTCCTACAATGAGCAGTTCTTC
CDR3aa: CASSRGLQAYSYNEQFF